This T cell receptor beta chain originates from a study of shared clonotypes between healthy human individuals. Study summary: Used for every donor were three CD4 naive, three CD4 memory, two CD8 naive and one CD8 memory plate.

Per the germline V gene, CDR1 is SGHVS and CDR2 is FNYEAQ. The CDR3 consists of 11 residues. Trimming took off 8 bases at V and 3 bases at J, with 5 bases between the two ends. Notes on this clone: The antigen remains unidentified.

This was a deep-level run. Assay: immunoSEQ multiplex PCR; the TCRdb copy retains only in-frame clones and omits some. The repertoire consists of about 1.1 million clones, with approximately 75% occurring once and the leading ten covering more than 0.85%. Study-wide results and caveats: Rarefaction demonstrated incomplete sorted-subset sequencing despite large depth.

Sequenced sample: memory CD4+ T cells from PBMCs. This sample's subset: CD45RA-negative fraction. The sequence derives from a man between 18 and 35 years old in good health. Some clones in this sample may be carry-over from other donors' samples. This rearrangement joins TRBV7-6 to TRBJ1-3, with no clear D. The CDR3 DNA is TGTGCCAGCTCCTTTGGAAACACCATATATTTT. As protein: CASSFGNTIYF.